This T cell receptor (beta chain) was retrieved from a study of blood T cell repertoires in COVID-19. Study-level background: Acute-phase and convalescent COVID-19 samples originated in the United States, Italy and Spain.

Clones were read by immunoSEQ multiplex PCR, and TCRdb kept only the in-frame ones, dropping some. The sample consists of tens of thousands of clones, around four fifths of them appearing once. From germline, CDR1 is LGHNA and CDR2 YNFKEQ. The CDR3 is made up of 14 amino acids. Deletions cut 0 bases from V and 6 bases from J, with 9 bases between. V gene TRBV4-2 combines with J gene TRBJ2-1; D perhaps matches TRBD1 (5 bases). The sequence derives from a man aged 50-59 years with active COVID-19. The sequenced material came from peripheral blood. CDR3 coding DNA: TGTGCCAGCAGCCAAGATGGGGCTATCAATGAGCAGTTCTTC. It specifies CASSQDGAINEQFF.